This record looks at one T cell receptor beta chain sequence and its context. Its antigen is undetermined. Naive CD8 isolation took CD45RO-negative cells positively selected for CCR7 and excluded terminally differentiated effector memory CD45RA+ cells. The record originates from a study of shared clonotypes between healthy human individuals. Produced via immunoSEQ multiplex PCR; TCRdb's table is partial and in-frame only. The data hold under 700,000 clones, with 85% to 95% observed a single time. The CDR3 has 15 residues. V was clipped by 0 bases and J by 6 bases, with 17 bases between them. Germline values: CDR1 SQVTM, CDR2 ANQGSEA. Study outcomes and limitations: Rarefaction gave evidence that sorted-subset sequencing remained incomplete despite large depth. An expected dependence of interdonor clonotype sharing on sequencing depth was noted.

The clonotype comes from a woman aged 25 to 39 in good health. Source material: naive CD8+ T cells sorted from blood. This chain joins TRBV29-1 and TRBJ1-1; perhaps TRBD1 as D (6 bases). In nucleotides, the CDR3 is TGCAGCGTTGAAGATCGAGGGGGGGTCGGGTCTGAAGCTTTCTTT. It yields the protein CSVEDRGGVGSEAFF.